The 7 T cell receptor beta chains in this list originate from one sample, sequenced in a study of T cell repertoires in cytomegalovirus infection. TCRdb reprocessed the reads via MiXCR and lists one record per CDR3 protein. In the table there are 600,000 to 700,000 distinct CDR3 sequences, around a third of which are singletons. No cognate antigen is known for these TCRs. This specimen consisted of cultured PBMCs, obtained from culture after CMV antigen stimulation. These receptor sequences come from a human donor in good health (CMV status not recorded). Some clones in this sample may be carry-over from other donors' samples.

This chain joins TRBV2 and TRBJ1-2; D not certain. From germline, CDR1 is SNHLY and CDR2 FYNNEI. The length of the CDR3 is 15 residues. V was cut by 7 bases and J by 0 bases, with 15 bases left in between. CDR3 coding DNA: TGTGCCAGCATTGGGCAGGCGGGAGCTAACTATGGCTACACCTTC. Encoded protein: CASIGQAGANYGYTF.

The rearrangement joins TRBV19 to TRBJ2-1; D ambiguous. The V end was cut by 3 bases, the J end by 2 bases, with 11 bases between. The CDR3 sequence is 15 residues long. Germline values: CDR1 LNHDA, CDR2 SQIVND (reference sequence). The CDR3 sequence is CASSISRIAYNEQFF. The CDR3 nucleotides are TGTGCCAGTAGTATCTCCAGGATCGCCTACAATGAGCAGTTCTTC.

This clonotype appeared a few times. The chain couples TRBV20-1 to TRBJ2-1, with TRBD2 matching 10 bases. V lost 6 bases to trimming and J lost 7 bases; unmatched junction nucleotides: 18. This CDR3 spans 17 amino acids. Per the germline V gene, CDR1 is DFQATT and CDR2 is SNEGSKA (reference sequence). This CDR3 is CSAEAPTSGPGGNEQFF. For the CDR3, the DNA is TGCAGTGCAGAGGCCCCGACTAGCGGGCCGGGGGGGAATGAGCAGTTCTTC.

This clonotype was counted between two and nine times. This chain links TRBV20-1 with TRBJ2-1; TRBD2 matches at 8 bases. The germline gives CDR1 DFQATT, CDR2 SNEGSKA (reference sequence). V gave up 0 bases and J gave up 9 bases; unmatched junction bases: 10. This CDR3 is built from 15 residues. The DNA of the CDR3 is TGCAGTGCTAGAGATGGTCCAGCGGGGGCTCCTGAGCAGTTCTTC. Translating gives CSARDGPAGAPEQFF.

Ten or more counts support this clonotype. The chain recombines TRBV7-2 with TRBJ1-2, with 11 bases matching TRBD1. Germline CDR1 is SGHTA and CDR2 is FQGNSA. Germline trimming cut 1 base from V and 7 bases from J; bases unmatched to any gene: 8. This CDR3 is built from 16 residues. The CDR3 sequence is CASSLGGGTGGFGYTF. The CDR3 DNA follows: TGTGCCAGCAGCTTAGGCGGGGGGACAGGGGGATTTGGCTACACCTTC.

A few counts support this clonotype. V and J are TRBV28 and TRBJ1-2, with D hard to call. The V gene's germline CDR1 is MDHEN and CDR2 SYDVKM. CDR3 size: 12 residues. The V end lost 7 bases, the J end lost 0 bases, and 6 bases lay between the germline ends. The CDR3 here is CASKESNYGYTF. The CDR3, as DNA: TGTGCCAGCAAGGAGTCTAACTATGGCTACACCTTC.

In nucleotides, the CDR3 is TGTGCCACCAACAAGGGCGGGGCTGGAAACACCATATATTTT. Translated: CATNKGGAGNTIYF. The rearrangement links TRBV6-6 to TRBJ1-3; D not certain. Looked up from germline, CDR1 is MNHNY and CDR2 is SVGAGI (reference sequence). V lost 10 bases and J 2 bases, leaving 15 bases between the germline ends. This CDR3 spans 14 amino acids.